The following is a T cell receptor beta chain sequence with its context. Its antigen is as yet unknown. Donors were nominally healthy when sampled, though unrecorded immune exposures were likely. This record belongs to a study of cytomegalovirus exposure and HLA in healthy donors. Points from the study as a whole: Available immune exposure information was restricted to CMV serostatus only.

The PCR contained 60 Vbeta and 13 Jbeta primers. Assay: immunoSEQ multiplex PCR; the TCRdb copy retains only in-frame clones and omits some. The table has about 140,000 clones, 70% to 80% seen once; the top ten hold about 5%. Germline CDR1 is MNHEY and CDR2 is SVGAGI. The CDR3 sequence is 14 residues long. V lost 0 bases to trimming and J lost 7 bases; unmatched junction nucleotides: 5. This clonotype originated in a male donor in good health and CMV-seronegative. The material sequenced was PBMCs. J is TRBJ1-2 and V is TRBV6-5; 7 nucleotides line up with TRBD1. The CDR3 DNA is TGTGCCAGCAGTTACTCGGAGACAGGGTTTGGCTACACCTTC. Residues: CASSYSETGFGYTF.